This TCR beta chain comes out of a study of T cell repertoires in cytomegalovirus infection. Whole-study context: As its CMV epitopes, the study selected recently identified HLA-C-restricted and well-studied HLA-B-restricted targets. Both CMV infection and a matching HLA type were indicated by public TCR beta signatures.

The ends were cut back, 3 bases at V and 5 bases at J, with 4 bases in the middle. The CDR3 totals 12 residues. The germline V gene has CDR1 MNHNS and CDR2 SASEGT. As to this clonotype: Its antigen is undetermined.

TCRdb called the reads again in MiXCR, with one record for every CDR3 protein. The sample shows approximately 730,000 distinct CDR3 sequences, 25% to 30% of them seen only once. Whole-study findings and limits: HLA-C-restricted CMV-specific TCR beta clonotypes were dominant in the ex vivo response. Accumulated public TCR beta family frequency recognized individuals carrying CMV together with the relevant HLA.

Sequencing used cultured CD8+ T cells from PBMCs, obtained from culture after CMV antigen stimulation. V gene TRBV6-1 combines with J gene TRBJ2-2; D is undetermined. This TCR derives from a human donor in good health (CMV status not recorded). Some clones in this sample may be carry-over from other donors' samples. The CDR3 loop reads CASSDYTGELFF. The CDR3 nucleotides read TGTGCCAGCAGTGATTATACCGGGGAGCTGTTTTTT.